One and the same sample provided the 14 T cell receptor beta chains below, sequenced in a study of immune evolution from preneoplasia to lung adenocarcinoma. Libraries were prepared by immunoSEQ multiplex PCR; TCRdb keeps only in-frame clonotypes and omits some of them. In the table there are some 16,000 clones, 80% to 90% of which are singletons. The source material was FFPE invasive lung adenocarcinoma tissue. The receptors derive from a person aged 70 to 79 with invasive lung adenocarcinoma.

The V call is TRBV28, the J call TRBJ2-7, with 8 bases fitting TRBD1. The germline V gene has CDR1 MDHEN and CDR2 SYDVKM. V lost 3 bases, J lost 2 bases, and 3 bases stayed unmatched. The CDR3 length is 14 residues. The CDR3 sequence: CASSLTGEPYEQYF. The CDR3 DNA sequence: TGTGCCAGCAGTTTGACAGGGGAGCCCTACGAGCAGTACTTC.

This chain's CDR3 is CASSLPPANEQFF. The CDR3 bases are TGTGCCAGCAGCCTACCGCCGGCTAATGAGCAGTTCTTC. The chain employs TRBV7-2 and TRBJ2-1; the D is unclear. This CDR3 region has 13 residues. Per germline, CDR1 SGHTA and CDR2 FQGNSA. Trimming shortened V by 5 bases and J by 7 bases, and 12 bases separated the two germline ends.

This clone is termed medium-sized. The rearrangement joins TRBV4-1 to TRBJ2-7; 9 nucleotides match TRBD2. From germline, CDR1 is MGHRA and CDR2 YSYEKL. The J segment lost 6 bases and the V segment lost 2 bases, leaving 5 bases of the junction unmatched. CDR3 length: 14 amino acids. The chain's CDR3 is CASSQLAGESEQYF. The CDR3 DNA reads as TGCGCCAGCAGCCAATTAGCGGGAGAATCCGAGCAGTACTTC.

The genes are TRBV27 and TRBJ2-2; 11 bases are a match to TRBD2. V gave up 6 bases and J gave up 5 bases; unmatched junction bases: 5. From germline, CDR1 is MNHEY and CDR2 SMNVEV (reference sequence). CDR3 length: 15 residues. CDR3 amino acids: CASRLAGERTGELFF. Here the CDR3 DNA reads TGTGCCAGCAGACTAGCGGGAGAACGTACCGGGGAGCTGTTTTTT.

The genes are TRBV20-1 and TRBJ2-5; D unclear. V was clipped by 3 bases and J by 5 bases, with 4 bases between them. The CDR3 length is 10 residues. Germline CDR1 reads DFQATT; CDR2 reads SNEGSKA (reference sequence). CDR3: CSARVETQYF. CDR3 sequence (DNA): TGCAGTGCTAGGGTTGAGACCCAGTACTTC.

CDR3 sequence reads: CASSLGGGGVANEKLFF. For the CDR3, the DNA is TGTGCCAGCAGCTTAGGCGGTGGTGGGGTAGCTAATGAAAAACTGTTTTTT. The gene calls are TRBV7-9 and TRBJ1-4; D uncertain. The CDR3 consists of 17 residues. Per germline, CDR1 SEHNR and CDR2 FQNEAQ (reference sequence). V lost 1 base to trimming and J lost 3 bases, with 15 bases between them.

The count of this clone is one. The chain couples TRBV9 to TRBJ2-1; D gene unclear. The CDR3 totals 14 residues. Germline assignment: CDR1 SGDLS and CDR2 YYNGEE. V was clipped by 0 bases and J by 6 bases, with 10 bases between them. CDR3 DNA: TGTGCCAGCAGCGTAGACGGTAGCCTCAATGAGCAGTTCTTC. Amino acid sequence: CASSVDGSLNEQFF.

This chain links TRBV7-9 with TRBJ2-7; 9 bases are shared with TRBD1. Unmatched junction bases numbered 12, after V lost 6 bases and J lost 0 bases. The CDR3 totals 17 residues. Germline V CDR1 and CDR2: SEHNR, FQNEAQ (reference sequence). Here the CDR3 DNA reads TGTGCCAGCAGTCCCCTCACCGGGACAGGGAGCTCCTACGAGCAGTACTTC. As protein: CASSPLTGTGSSYEQYF.

This chain joins TRBV11-2 and TRBJ2-5; unclear D gene. The CDR3 covers 11 residues. Per germline, CDR1 SGHAT and CDR2 FQNNGV. V was shortened by 2 bases and J by 5 bases, with 3 bases between the two germline ends. This CDR3 is CASSLHETQYF. The DNA of the CDR3 is TGTGCCAGCAGCTTACACGAGACCCAGTACTTC. Full variable domain (rest looked up from reference TRBV11-2 and TRBJ2-5): EAGVAQSPRYKIIEKRQSVAFWCNPISGHATLYWYQQILGQGPKLLIQFQNNGVVDDSQLPKDRFSAERLKGVDSTLKIQPAKLEDSAVYLCASSLHETQYFGPGTRLLVL.

This sequence joins TRBV10-3 and TRBJ2-7; D is possibly TRBD2 (6 bases). Trimming removed 0 bases at V and 6 bases at J, with 9 bases between. The CDR3 sequence is 13 residues long. In germline, CDR1 is ENHRY, CDR2 SYGVKD. CDR3 bases: TGTGCCATCAGTGAGTCGATGGGGGGCGAGCAGTACTTC. It encodes CAISESMGGEQYF.

The genes are TRBV7-3 and TRBJ2-7; the match to TRBD2 covers 10 bases. Germline V gene sequence: CDR1 SGHTA, CDR2 FQGTGA. Losses at the gene ends were 2 bases for V and 3 bases for J; bases not matched to a gene: 7. The CDR3 is 16 amino acids. The DNA of the CDR3 is TGTGCCAGCAGCTTACGGGGTAGCGGGGGGTACTACGAGCAGTACTTC. Amino acids: CASSLRGSGGYYEQYF. Full variable domain (rest looked up from reference TRBV7-3 and TRBJ2-7): GAGVSQTPSNKVTEKGKYVELRCDPISGHTALYWYRQSLGQGPEFLIYFQGTGAADDSGLPNDRFFAVRPEGSVSTLKIQRTERGDSAVYLCASSLRGSGGYYEQYFGPGTRLTVT.

This clone was counted a few times. The V call is TRBV5-6, the J call TRBJ1-1, with D possibly TRBD1 on 6 matching bases. Per the germline V gene, CDR1 is SGHDT and CDR2 is YYEEEE. This CDR3 region has 16 residues. Trimming removed 0 bases from V and 2 bases from J, with 14 bases in between. CDR3 amino acids: CASSLAARGINTEAFF. DNA for the CDR3: TGTGCCAGCAGCTTGGCCGCCAGGGGAATAAACACTGAAGCTTTCTTT.

The gene calls are TRBV29-1 and TRBJ2-7, with a possible D match to TRBD2 (5 bases). Germline CDR1 SQVTM, CDR2 ANQGSEA. The CDR3 length is 14 residues. V was shortened by 5 bases and J by 2 bases, with 16 bases between the two germline ends. CDR3 DNA: TGCAGCGTTCATTCCGCTGGACTGCCCTACGAGCAGTACTTC. It is translated as CSVHSAGLPYEQYF.

This chain uses TRBV15 with TRBJ1-1; the D is unclear. The CDR3 has 12 amino acids. V lost 2 bases to trimming and J lost 8 bases, with 9 bases between them. Germline CDR1 is LNHNV and CDR2 is YYDKDF (reference sequence). CDR3 amino acids: CATSRNKGEAFF. CDR3 DNA sequence: TGTGCCACCAGCAGAAACAAGGGAGAAGCTTTCTTT. Based on the CDR3 plus reference TRBV15 and TRBJ1-1, the full variable domain is DAMVIQNPRYQVTQFGKPVTLSCSQTLNHNVMYWYQQKSSQAPKLLFHYYDKDFNNEADTPDNFQSRRPNTSFCFLDIRSPGLGDTAMYLCATSRNKGEAFFGQGTRLTVV.